This TCR beta chain came from a study of vaccination and CD4 T cells after COVID-19 (dated by TCRdb to 2022 to 2024). Describing the broader study: The convalescent cohort included six males and four females, with two Hispanic individuals, seven Caucasians, two Asians and one multiracial person. In under twelve COVID-19 convalescent patients and 4 infection-naive healthy vaccine recipients, researchers compared the spike-specific CD4+ TCR repertoire from before mRNA vaccination with the repertoire from after. As controls, cultures received a CEFX viral epitope pool (the positive control), an HIV-1 Nef peptide pool (the negative control), or no peptide at all. Culture stimuli were overlapping spike peptide pools from SARS-CoV-2 and from the common cold coronaviruses HCoV-NL63, HCoV-OC43 and HCoV-229E. The time from the second vaccine dose to post-vaccine blood sampling had a median of roughly 70 days and ranged from roughly 12 to 241 days. Two doses of either the Pfizer-BioNTech BNT162b2 vaccine (n=8) or the Moderna mRNA-1273 vaccine (n=2) were administered to participants. Post-COVID blood samples from convalescent patients were collected a median of around 100 days after diagnosis, with a range of 35 to 161 days. At the TCR clonotype level, an earlier paper using these donors assessed memory CD4+ T cell crossreactivity between SARS-CoV-2 and common cold coronavirus spike proteins. Results the study describes overall, beyond this receptor: Nearly all vaccine-specific clones in convalescent patients (304 of 307) were mono-reactive for SARS-CoV-2 spike rather than cross-reactive with common cold coronaviruses. The median number of SARS-CoV-2-reactive clonotypes rose from approximately 20 after infection to roughly 38 after vaccination, but the change was not significant. In convalescent patients, a median approximately 83% of post-vaccine SARS-CoV-2-reactive clones were detected only after vaccination, suggesting vaccine-specific priming. Only a relatively small number of convalescent patients were included in the study, and early timepoints following natural infection were not analyzed.

Library method: PCR. DNA from cultured CD4+ T cells underwent TCR sequencing with the Oncomine TCR Beta short-read assay at the Johns Hopkins FTIC core. The QIAamp micro DNA kit was used to extract genomic DNA from the cultured CD4+ T cells. Oncomine TCR Beta libraries from cultured CD4+ T cells were pooled using unique dual indexes and sequenced on an Illumina iSeq 100. Regarding the original processing steps: Non-productive sequences were filtered out, and CDR3s that did not start with C, did not end with F or W, or were shorter than 7 amino acids were discarded. Antigen-specific clonotypes were identified with the MANAFEST web application by comparing peptide-stimulated wells with reference and other culture wells. An FDR below 0.05, an odds ratio above 5, and a productive frequency above 0.1% in at least two of three replicate wells were required for clones to be considered positive. Clonotypes that were significantly expanded in both SARS-CoV-2 spike wells and at least one common cold coronavirus spike condition were defined as cross-reactive. Levenshtein distances (stringdist) and unrooted phylogenetic trees (ape) in R version 3.6.1 were used to assess CDR3 homology. TCRdb reprocessing: public reads trimmed at Q25 with fastp, clones called with MiXCR, in-frame beta chains kept. Rows with one shared CDR3 protein collapse into an entry with the most common genes and DNA. TCRdb assigned the V and J calls; the authors' analysis was not used. In all, the sample holds around 6,900 distinct CDR3 sequences, and roughly a third of those were seen once. The top ten clones comprise about a third of the sample.

With regard to this clonotype: What this receptor recognizes is not known. One base away there is no much larger clone; base qualities are not given.

The treatment or condition tag for this specimen amounts to: approximately nine-day PBMC culture with coronavirus spike peptide pools or control peptides (ViraFEST assay). CD4+ T cells from unexposed donors were collected before the COVID-19 pandemic (2011-2018). The study used the ViraFEST assay, which expanded antigen-specific T cells with peptide pools and then identified expanded clonotypes by TCR sequencing. Each well held around 2.1 million PBMCs cultured with 10 ug/ml peptide pools in IMDM containing around 5% human AB serum and 10 IU/ml IL-2. On days 3 and 7, half of the culture medium was replaced with fresh IL-2-containing medium. After ten to eleven days of culture, CD4+ T cells were isolated by negative selection using the EasySep CD4+ T cell isolation kit. Unexposed donor CD4+ T cells were tested for reactivity to SARS-CoV-2 S and N and four common cold coronavirus spike pools, as cell number allowed. Ficoll-Paque Plus gradient centrifugation was used to isolate PBMCs from whole blood, and the isolated PBMCs were then either used fresh or cryopreserved at -140C. Each culture condition was generally run in triplicate wells. The leukapheresis product used for the unexposed donors was purchased from a commercial source.

The cysteine opens and the phenylalanine closes a CDR3 of 13 amino acids. Of all the DNA, just the CDR3 is kept, 39 bases in frame from base 1. CDR1 and CDR2, per the germline V gene (reference sequence), are SGHNT and YYREEE. V loses 4 bases of germline sequence and J loses 4 bases, and the interval between the two ends is 12 bases. The clonotype originates from a human donor in good health. The sample comprised CD4+ T cells from blood, cultured in vitro. Rearrangement joined TRBV5-4 to TRBJ2-7; no D gene can be assigned with confidence. The CDR3 protein sequence reads: CASSTPDIYEQYF. In nucleotides, the sequence is TGTGCCAGCAGCACCCCCGACATATACGAGCAGTACTTC.